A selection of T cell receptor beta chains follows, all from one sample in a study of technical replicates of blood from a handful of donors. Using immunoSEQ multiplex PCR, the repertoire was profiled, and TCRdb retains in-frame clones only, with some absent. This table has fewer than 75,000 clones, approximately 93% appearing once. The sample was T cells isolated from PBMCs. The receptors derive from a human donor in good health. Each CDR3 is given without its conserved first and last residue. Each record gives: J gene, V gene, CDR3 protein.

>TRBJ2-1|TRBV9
ASSVSGEYNEQF
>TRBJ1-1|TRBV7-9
ASSPTTGLVEAF
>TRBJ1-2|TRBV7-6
ASSFSNSPYYGYT
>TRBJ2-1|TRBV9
ASSADTGGDEQF
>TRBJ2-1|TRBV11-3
ASSLGDRGLPGEQF
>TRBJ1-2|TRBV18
ASSQGQGDLGYT
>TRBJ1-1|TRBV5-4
ASSSWETGRTEAF
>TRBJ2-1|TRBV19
ASSPRGGAAYNEQF
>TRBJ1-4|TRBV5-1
ASSFGQDNEKLF
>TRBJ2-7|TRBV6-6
ATLAGEGWGEQY
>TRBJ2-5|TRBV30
AWSRGSGQETQY
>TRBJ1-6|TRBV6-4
ASSDTDSSYNSPLH
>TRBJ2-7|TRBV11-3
ASSLSREAYEQY
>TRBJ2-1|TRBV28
ASTNKKPGLADYNEQF
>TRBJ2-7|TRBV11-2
ASSNTAGTDAYEQY
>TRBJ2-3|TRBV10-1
ASSDHSGGRQQY
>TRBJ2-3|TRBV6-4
ASSDSMGQDISDTQY
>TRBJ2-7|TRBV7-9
ASTLLRTGAYEQY
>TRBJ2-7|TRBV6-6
ASRAPDKQY
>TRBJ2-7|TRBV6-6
ASSPRDRPYEQY
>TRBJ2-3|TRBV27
ASSLQAAIPIYNTQY
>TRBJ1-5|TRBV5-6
ASSLRRGNQPQH
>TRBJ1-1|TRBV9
ASSTRGGEGTEAF
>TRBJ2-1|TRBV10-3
AISESIAGEGNEQF
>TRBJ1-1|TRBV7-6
ASSLLPGQGDAEAF
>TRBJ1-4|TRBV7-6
ASSLGRNGEKLF
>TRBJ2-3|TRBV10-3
AISESLGPSTDTQY